Below are 9 T cell receptor beta chains sequenced from a single sample in a study of T cells in Graves' hyperthyroidism and ophthalmopathy. Authors of the study amplified TCR beta CDR3 regions from RNA transcripts. Carried out on the TCR CDR3, a first-round RT-PCR used the HTBI primer set. A single record per CDR3 protein comes from TCRdb applying MiXCR to the multiplex PCR reads. This table has roughly 350,000 distinct CDR3 sequences, roughly 15% appearing once. Material for sequencing was blood. All receptors derive from a woman between 40 and 55 years old with Graves' ophthalmopathy.

This clonotype occurred many times. The CDR3 spells CASSEVAGIYEQYF. CDR3 DNA sequence: TGTGCCAGCAGTGAAGTGGCAGGGATATACGAGCAGTACTTC. This sequence joins TRBV6-1 and TRBJ2-7, with D possibly being TRBD1 (5 bases). The CDR3 sequence is 14 residues long. Germline assignment: CDR1 MNHNS and CDR2 SASEGT. V lost 1 base, J lost 4 bases, and 11 bases lay in between.

In its sample, this clonotype was seen many times. The chain couples TRBV12-3 or TRBV12-4 to TRBJ1-5, with D tentatively TRBD1 (5 bases). This CDR3 spans 14 amino acids. Trimming removed 7 bases from V and 6 bases from J, with 16 bases in between. The CDR3 nucleotides read TGTGCCAGCAAAGTTACGGGGGAAGGTCAGCCCCAGCATTTT. Protein: CASKVTGEGQPQHF.

This clonotype was seen only a few times. The chain carries TRBV7-9 and TRBJ1-2; a possible D gene is TRBD1 (6 bases). Trimming stripped 6 bases from V and 8 bases from J, with 22 bases between. The CDR3 runs 15 residues. Germline CDR1 is SEHNR and CDR2 is FQNEAQ (reference sequence). DNA for the CDR3: TGTGCCAGCAGTTCAGGGGAGACGGCTATCGGCGGCTACACCTTC. As protein: CASSSGETAIGGYTF.

The genes are TRBV7-8 and TRBJ1-1; D not certain. This CDR3 comprises 12 residues. Germline values: CDR1 SGHVS, CDR2 FQNEAQ. The V gene lost 1 base and the J gene lost 11 bases, with 11 bases spanning the gap. CDR3 protein: CASSLVNGIAFF. The CDR3 nucleotides read TGTGCCAGCAGCTTAGTTAATGGTATTGCTTTCTTT. The complete variable domain, with remaining parts taken from reference TRBV7-8 and TRBJ1-1, reads GAGVSQSPRYKVAKRGQDVALRCDPISGHVSLFWYQQALGQGPEFLTYFQNEAQLDKSGLPSDRFFAERPEGSVSTLKIQRTQQEDSAVYLCASSLVNGIAFFGQGTRLTVV.

This clonotype was seen ten or more times. The chain combines TRBV2 with TRBJ2-2, with no clear D. Germline CDR1 SNHLY, CDR2 FYNNEI. The CDR3 covers 15 residues. V gave up 4 bases and J gave up 0 bases, with 9 bases separating them. The CDR3 here is CASSGQASNTGELFF. CDR3 DNA sequence: TGTGCCAGCAGTGGGCAGGCCTCGAACACCGGGGAGCTGTTTTTT.

This clonotype was detected a few times. The chain couples TRBV6-1 to TRBJ1-6, with TRBD1 identical over 10 bases. The CDR3 consists of 14 residues. With V trimmed by 7 bases and J by 5 bases, 2 bases remained unmatched. Germline V CDR1 and CDR2: MNHNS, SASEGT. The CDR3 reads CASKGQGNNSPLHF. CDR3 bases: TGTGCCAGCAAGGGACAGGGGAATAATTCACCCCTCCACTTT.

This clonotype was seen ten or more times. The V and J genes are TRBV6-1 and TRBJ1-4; D may be TRBD1 (6 bases). This CDR3 is built from 12 residues. Germline-derived CDR1 and CDR2 are MNHNS and SASEGT. V dropped 7 bases and J dropped 7 bases, with 10 bases sitting between them. CDR3 DNA sequence: TGTGCCAGCATGGCCAGGGGTGAAAAACTGTTTTTT. It codes for CASMARGEKLFF.

As for this clonotype: It may be a read error: a sequence one base away is much more abundant. Here the CDR3 DNA reads TGTGCCTGCAACGCCGGGACTAGCGGGGCCGGGGAGCTGTTTTTT. It yields the protein CACNAGTSGAGELFF. The rearrangement links TRBV25-1 to TRBJ2-2; TRBD2 matches 13 bases. Looked up from germline, CDR1 is MGHDK and CDR2 is SYGVNS. V gave up 11 bases and J gave up 6 bases; unmatched junction bases: 9. This CDR3 is 15 amino acids long.

This clonotype showed up many times. This chain uses TRBV12-3 or TRBV12-4 with TRBJ2-7, with 7 bases fitting TRBD2. V lost 0 bases, J lost 0 bases, and 11 bases stayed unmatched. The length of the CDR3 is 18 residues. The CDR3 DNA reads TGTGCCAGCAGTTTAGCAGATCGTCTAGCGGTAACCTCCTACGAGCAGTACTTC. Its protein product is CASSLADRLAVTSYEQYF.